A single sample gave rise to the 29 T cell receptor beta chains below, sequenced in a study of T cell responses to AZD1222 COVID-19 vaccine. The protocol was immunoSEQ multiplex PCR, while the TCRdb copy is restricted to in-frame clones and leaves out a portion. Altogether around 150,000 clones are present, 92% being singletons, with the ten largest covering about 4.5%. Sequences were derived from peripheral blood, sampled on day 0 of MenACWY control vaccination. The receptors were gathered from an adult in good health.

The genes are TRBV5-4 and TRBJ1-2; 9 bases line up with TRBD1. With V trimmed by 4 bases and J by 7 bases, 14 bases remained unmatched. The germline V gene encodes CDR1 SGHNT and CDR2 YYREEE (reference sequence). The CDR3 covers 16 residues. This CDR3 is CASSAEPGDRESGYTF. The CDR3 nucleotides are TGTGCCAGCAGCGCGGAACCCGGGGACAGGGAGAGTGGCTACACCTTC. Combining the CDR3 with reference TRBV5-4 and TRBJ1-2 gives the whole variable domain ETGVTQSPTHLIKTRGQQVTLRCSSQSGHNTVSWYQQALGQGPQFIFQYYREEENGRGNFPPRFSGLQFPNYSSELNVNALELDDSALYLCASSAEPGDRESGYTFGSGTRLTVV.

The chain carries TRBV7-2 and TRBJ2-5, with unresolved D. The CDR3 runs to 13 residues. V gave up 5 bases and J gave up 3 bases, with 10 bases separating them. Germline V gene sequence: CDR1 SGHTA, CDR2 FQGNSA. CDR3 region: CASSLTPKETQYF. In DNA form, the CDR3 reads TGTGCCAGCAGCCTCACCCCCAAAGAGACCCAGTACTTC.

The chain recombines TRBV30 with TRBJ1-6, with a possible D match to TRBD1 (5 bases). The V end lost 3 bases, the J end lost 7 bases, and 10 bases lay between the germline ends. The V gene's germline CDR1 is GTSNPN and CDR2 SVGIG (reference sequence). This CDR3 is built from 13 residues. The CDR3 nucleotides read TGTGCCTGGAGATGGCAGGGAAATTCACCCCTCCACTTT. Its translation is CAWRWQGNSPLHF.

The V gene is TRBV2, the J gene TRBJ2-5; weak D call: TRBD2 (5 bases). This CDR3 spans 14 amino acids. The ends were cut back, 6 bases at V and 2 bases at J, with 13 bases in the middle. CDR1 and CDR2 from the germline V gene are SNHLY and FYNNEI. As DNA, the CDR3 is TGTGCCAGCAGGGTAATAGCGTCTCAAGAGACCCAGTACTTC. This translates into CASRVIASQETQYF.

This clone came up once. The rearrangement uses TRBV9 and TRBJ2-3; D unresolved. The CDR3 is 13 amino acids. Trimming took 4 bases from V and 5 from J, leaving 11 bases between them. CDR1 is SGDLS and CDR2 is YYNGEE in the germline V gene. The CDR3 sequence: CASSTKAGDTQYF. For the CDR3, the DNA is TGTGCCAGCAGCACCAAAGCTGGAGATACGCAGTATTTT.

The genes are TRBV5-1 and TRBJ1-1, with D unclear. The V gene's germline CDR1 is SGHRS and CDR2 YFSETQ. Deletions cut 2 bases from V and 3 bases from J, with 11 bases between. The CDR3 is 14 residues long. This CDR3 is CASSLRALDTEAFF. The CDR3, as DNA: TGCGCCAGCAGCTTAAGGGCATTGGACACTGAAGCTTTCTTT.

This chain uses TRBV2 with TRBJ2-7; 9 bases are shared with TRBD2. In germline, CDR1 is SNHLY, CDR2 FYNNEI. Trimming cost V 10 bases and J 11 bases; bases outside gene matches: 9. CDR3 size: 11 residues. CDR3 sequence (DNA): TGTGCCACCCTGGGGGGACTAGCAAAGTACTTC. As protein: CATLGGLAKYF.

This clone has only one observation. The genes are TRBV6-5 and TRBJ2-7; D may be TRBD2 (5 bases). Trimming left V 6 bases short and J 7 bases short, with 19 bases between. The length of the CDR3 is 14 residues. From germline, CDR1 is MNHEY and CDR2 SVGAGI. The CDR3 region has the DNA TGTGCCAGCAGCGGCAGCCCCGGGATTGGTGAGCAGTACTTC. It is translated as CASSGSPGIGEQYF.

The J gene is TRBJ2-3, the V gene TRBV5-5; D not certain. Trimming shortened V by 4 bases and J by 2 bases, and 14 bases separated the two germline ends. Germline assignment: CDR1 SGHKS and CDR2 YYEKEE (reference sequence). The CDR3 covers 15 residues. CDR3 loop: CASSLPVTDTDTQYF. The DNA for the CDR3 is TGTGCCAGCAGCCTACCTGTCACAGACACAGATACGCAGTATTTT.

This chain joins TRBV6-4 and TRBJ2-3; 10 positions match TRBD1. Germline CDR1 reads MRHNA; CDR2 reads SNTAGT. This CDR3 is 15 amino acids long. V lost 10 bases to trimming and J lost 3 bases; unmatched junction nucleotides: 10. The CDR3 here is CATSWGTGETDTQYF. CDR3 bases: TGTGCCACGTCTTGGGGGACAGGGGAAACAGATACGCAGTATTTT.

The genes are TRBV10-3 and TRBJ2-1; 9 bases are shared with TRBD1. The germline CDR1 and CDR2 sequences are ENHRY and SYGVKD. The CDR3 is 13 residues long. V was pared by 6 bases and J by 8 bases, with 5 bases of the junction left unmatched. The CDR3 protein is CAIRGQGSHEQFF. The CDR3 nucleotides are TGTGCCATCAGAGGACAGGGGAGCCATGAGCAGTTCTTC.

The chain combines TRBV11-2 with TRBJ1-2, with D tentatively TRBD1 (6 bases). V gave up 4 bases and J gave up 2 bases, with 8 bases separating them. From germline, CDR1 is SGHAT and CDR2 FQNNGV. This CDR3 has 13 amino acids. The DNA for the CDR3 is TGTGCCAGCAGCTCAACAGGGAACTATGGCTACACCTTC. This encodes CASSSTGNYGYTF.

The chain has TRBV3-1 (or the pseudogene TRBV3-2) and TRBJ2-7; TRBD2 is a possible D gene (6 bases). V gave up 0 bases and J gave up 6 bases, with 12 bases separating them. This CDR3 is built from 14 residues. Germline V gene sequence: CDR1 LGHDT, CDR2 YNNKEL (reference sequence). CDR3 sequence reads: CASSQDSTAGEQYF. CDR3 DNA sequence: TGTGCCAGCAGCCAAGATAGCACAGCGGGCGAGCAGTACTTC.

This clone was seen a single time. The rearrangement uses TRBV9 and TRBJ1-2; a weak D match, TRBD1 (6 bases). Germline-derived CDR1 and CDR2 are SGDLS and YYNGEE. The CDR3 runs 14 residues. V lost 2 bases to trimming and J lost 3 bases, with 11 bases between them. CDR3 nucleotides: TGTGCCAGCAGCGTGAAACCAGGGGACTATGGCTACACCTTC. It encodes CASSVKPGDYGYTF.

This chain joins TRBV3-1 (or the pseudogene TRBV3-2) and TRBJ1-2, with 8 bases identical to TRBD1. The CDR3 is 17 residues long. The germline CDR1 and CDR2 sequences are LGHDT and YNNKEL (reference sequence). Trimming removed 2 bases from V and 8 bases from J; junction bases left unmatched: 16. The CDR3 loop is CASSQPARGLGRTGYTF. The CDR3 DNA follows: TGTGCCAGCAGCCAACCCGCCAGGGGGCTAGGCCGAACCGGCTACACCTTC.

The chain employs TRBV5-6 and TRBJ1-5, with D unresolved. This CDR3 has 15 amino acids. CDR1 and CDR2 (germline): SGHDT, YYEEEE. V lost 3 bases, J lost 2 bases, and 12 bases lay in between. CDR3 sequence (DNA): TGTGCCAGCAGCTCCGGGTGGGGTCGCAATCAGCCCCAGCATTTT. It encodes CASSSGWGRNQPQHF.

The J gene is TRBJ1-5, the V gene TRBV19, with a possible D match to TRBD1 (6 bases). Germline V CDR1 and CDR2: LNHDA, SQIVND (reference sequence). CDR3 length: 14 amino acids. The V end was cut by 6 bases, the J end by 0 bases, with 9 bases between. The DNA of the CDR3 is TGTGCCAGTAGGCAGGGGTCTAGCAATCAGCCCCAGCATTTT. This codes for CASRQGSSNQPQHF.

J is TRBJ1-2 and V is TRBV27; D is possibly TRBD1 (6 bases). With 1 base removed from V and 0 bases from J, the gap between germline ends came to 9 bases. Germline V lookup: CDR1 MNHEY, CDR2 SMNVEV (reference sequence). This CDR3 is built from 15 residues. The CDR3 region has the DNA TGTGCCAGCAGTTTATTAACAGGGACTAACTATGGCTACACCTTC. Protein: CASSLLTGTNYGYTF.

The genes are TRBV7-5 and TRBJ1-5; whether TRBD1, the table's D call, matches the DNA was not checked. TRBV7-5 is annotated as a pseudogene. This CDR3 comprises 15 residues. The CDR3 spells CARSFFRSGDQPQHF. CDR3 bases: TGTGCCAGAAGCTTTTTTCGGTCAGGGGATCAGCCCCAGCATTTT.

The V and J genes are TRBV4-1 and TRBJ2-7; D unclear. This CDR3 spans 12 amino acids. From germline, CDR1 is MGHRA and CDR2 YSYEKL. Trimming pared 4 bases from V and 5 bases from J, leaving 9 bases between. CDR3 coding DNA: TGCGCCAGCAGCCCGTCAGTAAACGAGCAGTACTTC. It encodes CASSPSVNEQYF.

The chain recombines TRBV7-3 with TRBJ2-1; 10 bases fit TRBD2. The CDR3 sequence is 17 residues long. Germline loops: CDR1 SGHTA, CDR2 FQGTGA. V trimming: 3 bases; J trimming: 0 bases; junction bases outside the gene matches: 5. The CDR3 reads CASSFRGLASSYNEQFF. The CDR3 region has the DNA TGTGCCAGCAGCTTTAGGGGACTAGCGTCCTCCTACAATGAGCAGTTCTTC.

This rearrangement joins TRBV7-9 to TRBJ1-1, with D perhaps TRBD1 (5 bases). Trimming took 3 bases from V and 3 from J, leaving 17 bases between them. The CDR3 consists of 16 residues. Germline loops: CDR1 SEHNR, CDR2 FQNEAQ (reference sequence). CDR3 DNA sequence: TGTGCCAGCAGCTTTTACCGGGGACGAGGGGACACTGAAGCTTTCTTT. This codes for CASSFYRGRGDTEAFF.

V is TRBV15 and J is TRBJ2-1, with TRBD2 matching over 10 bases. Per germline, CDR1 LNHNV and CDR2 YYDKDF (reference sequence). The CDR3 is made up of 19 amino acids. J lost 4 bases, V lost 1 base, and 13 bases had no gene match. The DNA for the CDR3 is TGTGCCACCAGCAGAGGTCTAGCGGGAGATCCTGAGCCATACAATGAGCAGTTCTTC. This sequence encodes CATSRGLAGDPEPYNEQFF.

J is TRBJ2-2 and V is TRBV9, with 10 bases identical to TRBD1. The CDR3 loop spans 16 amino acids. Germline CDR1 reads SGDLS; CDR2 reads YYNGEE. V lost 0 bases, J lost 5 bases, and 4 bases stayed unmatched. The CDR3 region is CASSVGDRGWTGELFF. The DNA for the CDR3 is TGTGCCAGCAGCGTAGGGGACAGGGGATGGACCGGGGAGCTGTTTTTT.

The chain combines TRBV19 with TRBJ2-3, with D perhaps being TRBD1 or TRBD2 (5 bases each). Germline V gives CDR1 LNHDA, CDR2 SQIVND (reference sequence). This CDR3 comprises 17 residues. The V end lost 2 bases, the J end lost 1 base, and 16 bases lay between the germline ends. As DNA, the CDR3 is TGTGCCAGTAGTATAATCGAAAGGAGAGGGGGCACAGATACGCAGTATTTT. The encoded protein is CASSIIERRGGTDTQYF.

The V gene is TRBV7-2, the J gene TRBJ1-2; D may be TRBD1 (5 bases). This CDR3 has 16 residues. Trimming took 3 bases from V and 5 from J, leaving 19 bases between them. Looked up from germline, CDR1 is SGHTA and CDR2 is FQGNSA. This CDR3 reads CASSLPGPPSEYGYTF. The CDR3 DNA follows: TGTGCCAGCAGCTTGCCGGGACCGCCAAGCGAATATGGCTACACCTTC.

The chain couples TRBV28 to TRBJ1-3; 9 bases are a match to TRBD1. From germline, CDR1 is MDHEN and CDR2 SYDVKM. The CDR3 is 15 amino acids. V lost 6 bases, J lost 6 bases, and 9 bases stayed unmatched. The CDR3 sequence is CASSRDRGKENTIYF. CDR3 sequence (DNA): TGTGCCAGCAGCCGAGACAGGGGGAAGGAAAACACCATATATTTT. The complete variable domain, with remaining parts taken from reference TRBV28 and TRBJ1-3, reads DVKVTQSSRYLVKRTGEKVFLECVQDMDHENMFWYRQDPGLGLRLIYFSYDVKMKEKGDIPEGYSVSREKKERFSLILESASTNQTSMYLCASSRDRGKENTIYFGEGSWLTVV.

The rearrangement links TRBV5-1 to TRBJ1-1; D remains unclear. The CDR3 is made up of 15 amino acids. Germline loops: CDR1 SGHRS, CDR2 YFSETQ. The V end was cut by 4 bases, the J end by 0 bases, with 13 bases between. The CDR3 DNA follows: TGCGCCAGCAGCCCTAGACCACCAATGAACACTGAAGCTTTCTTT. The encoded protein is CASSPRPPMNTEAFF. Full variable domain (rest looked up from reference TRBV5-1 and TRBJ1-1): KAGVTQTPRYLIKTRGQQVTLSCSPISGHRSVSWYQQTPGQGLQFLFEYFSETQRNKGNFPGRFSGRQFSNSRSEMNVSTLELGDSALYLCASSPRPPMNTEAFFGQGTRLTVV.

This chain links TRBV7-6 with TRBJ2-1; 9 bases are shared with TRBD1. The V segment lost 1 base and the J segment 3 bases; nucleotides outside the gene matches: 4. The CDR3 consists of 16 residues. CDR1 is SGHVS, CDR2 FNYEAQ, per germline. CDR3 nucleotides: TGTGCCAGCAGCTTAGGAGGGACAGGGTTCTACAATGAGCAGTTCTTC. As protein: CASSLGGTGFYNEQFF. Using reference TRBV7-6 and TRBJ2-1 for the parts outside the CDR3, the full variable domain is GAGVSQSPRYKVTKRGQDVALRCDPISGHVSLYWYRQALGQGPEFLTYFNYEAQQDKSGLPNDRFSAERPEGSISTLTIQRTEQRDSAMYRCASSLGGTGFYNEQFFGPGTRLTVL.